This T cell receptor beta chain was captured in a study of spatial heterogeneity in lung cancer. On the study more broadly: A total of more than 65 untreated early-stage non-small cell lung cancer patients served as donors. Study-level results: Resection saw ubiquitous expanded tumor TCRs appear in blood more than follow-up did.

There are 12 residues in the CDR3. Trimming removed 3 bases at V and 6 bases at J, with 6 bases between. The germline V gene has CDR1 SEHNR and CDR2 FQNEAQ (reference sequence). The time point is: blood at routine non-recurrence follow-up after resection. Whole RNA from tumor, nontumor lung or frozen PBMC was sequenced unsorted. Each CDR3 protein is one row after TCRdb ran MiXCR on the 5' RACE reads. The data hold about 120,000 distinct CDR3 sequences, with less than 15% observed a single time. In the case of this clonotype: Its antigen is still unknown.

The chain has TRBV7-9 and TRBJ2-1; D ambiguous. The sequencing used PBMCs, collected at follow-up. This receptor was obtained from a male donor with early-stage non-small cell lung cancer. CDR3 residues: CASSFVANEQFF. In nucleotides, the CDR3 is TGTGCCAGCAGCTTCGTGGCCAATGAGCAGTTCTTC.